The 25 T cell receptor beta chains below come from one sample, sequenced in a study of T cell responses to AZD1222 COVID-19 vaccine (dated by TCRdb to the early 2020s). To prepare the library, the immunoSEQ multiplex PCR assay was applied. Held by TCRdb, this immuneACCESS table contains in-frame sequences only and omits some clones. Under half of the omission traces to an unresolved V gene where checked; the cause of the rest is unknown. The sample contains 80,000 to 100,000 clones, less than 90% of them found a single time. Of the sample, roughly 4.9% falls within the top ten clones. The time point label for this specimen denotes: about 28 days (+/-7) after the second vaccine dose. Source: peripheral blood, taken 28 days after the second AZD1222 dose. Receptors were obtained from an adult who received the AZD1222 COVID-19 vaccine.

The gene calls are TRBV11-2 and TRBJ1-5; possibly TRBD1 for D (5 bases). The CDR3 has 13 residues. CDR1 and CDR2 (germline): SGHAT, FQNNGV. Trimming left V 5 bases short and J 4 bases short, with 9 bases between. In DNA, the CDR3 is TGTGCCAGCAGCAGGACATATAATCAGCCCCAGCATTTT. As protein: CASSRTYNQPQHF.

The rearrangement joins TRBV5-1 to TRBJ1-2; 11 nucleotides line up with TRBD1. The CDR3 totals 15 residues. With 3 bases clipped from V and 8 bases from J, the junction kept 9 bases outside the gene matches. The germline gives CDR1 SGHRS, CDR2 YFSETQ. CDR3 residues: CASSSTGTGGGGYTF. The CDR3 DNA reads TGCGCCAGCAGCTCCACCGGGACAGGGGGTGGAGGCTACACCTTC.

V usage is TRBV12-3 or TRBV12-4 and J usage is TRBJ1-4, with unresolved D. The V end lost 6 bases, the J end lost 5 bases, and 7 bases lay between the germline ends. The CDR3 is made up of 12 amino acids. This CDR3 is CASSLLNEKLFF. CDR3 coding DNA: TGTGCCAGCAGCTTATTAAATGAAAAACTGTTTTTT.

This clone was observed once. The CDR3 reads CASSLLGASYNEQFF. The CDR3 DNA follows: TGTGCCAGCAGCTTGTTGGGGGCTTCCTACAATGAGCAGTTCTTC. The chain employs TRBV5-8 and TRBJ2-1; possibly TRBD1 for D (6 bases). The CDR3 totals 15 residues. Looked up from germline, CDR1 is SGHTS and CDR2 is YDEGEE. The ends were cut back, 1 base at V and 1 base at J, with 9 bases in the middle.

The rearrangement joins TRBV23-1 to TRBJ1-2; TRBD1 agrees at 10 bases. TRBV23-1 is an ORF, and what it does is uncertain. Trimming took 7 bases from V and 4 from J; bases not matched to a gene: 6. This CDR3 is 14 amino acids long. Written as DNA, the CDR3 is TGCGCCAGCAACCGGACAGGGGGGGTCTATGGCTACACCTTC. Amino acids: CASNRTGGVYGYTF.

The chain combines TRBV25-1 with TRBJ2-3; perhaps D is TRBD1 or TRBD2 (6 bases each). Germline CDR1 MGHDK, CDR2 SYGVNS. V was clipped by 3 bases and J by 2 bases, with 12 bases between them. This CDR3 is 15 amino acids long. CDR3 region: CASSEPGANTDTQYF. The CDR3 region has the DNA TGTGCCAGCAGTGAGCCGGGGGCGAACACAGATACGCAGTATTTT.

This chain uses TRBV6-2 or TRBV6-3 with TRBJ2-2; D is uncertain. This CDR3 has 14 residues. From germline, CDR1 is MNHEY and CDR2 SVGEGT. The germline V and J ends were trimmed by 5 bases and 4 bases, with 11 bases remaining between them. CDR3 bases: TGTGCCAGCAGTGATAAGTCTGGCACCGGGGAGCTGTTTTTT. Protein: CASSDKSGTGELFF.

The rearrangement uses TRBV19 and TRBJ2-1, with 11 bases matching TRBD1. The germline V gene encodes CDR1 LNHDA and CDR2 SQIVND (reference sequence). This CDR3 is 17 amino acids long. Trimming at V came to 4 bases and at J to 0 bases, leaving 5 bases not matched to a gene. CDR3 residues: CASSSSGTGGSYNEQFF. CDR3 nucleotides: TGTGCCAGTAGTAGCTCTGGGACAGGGGGCTCCTACAATGAGCAGTTCTTC.

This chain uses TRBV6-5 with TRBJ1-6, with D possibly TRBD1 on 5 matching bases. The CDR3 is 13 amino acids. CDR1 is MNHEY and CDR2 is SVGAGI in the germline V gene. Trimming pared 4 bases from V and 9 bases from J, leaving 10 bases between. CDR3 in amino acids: CASSWRQSSPLHF. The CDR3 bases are TGTGCCAGCAGTTGGAGACAGAGTTCACCCCTCCACTTT.

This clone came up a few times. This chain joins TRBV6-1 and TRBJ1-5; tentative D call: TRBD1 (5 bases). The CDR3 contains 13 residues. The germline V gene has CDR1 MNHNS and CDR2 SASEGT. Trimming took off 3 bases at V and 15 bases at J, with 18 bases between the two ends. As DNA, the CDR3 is TGTGCCAGCAGTGATAACGTAGGGGACGAGGGGCATTTT. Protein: CASSDNVGDEGHF.

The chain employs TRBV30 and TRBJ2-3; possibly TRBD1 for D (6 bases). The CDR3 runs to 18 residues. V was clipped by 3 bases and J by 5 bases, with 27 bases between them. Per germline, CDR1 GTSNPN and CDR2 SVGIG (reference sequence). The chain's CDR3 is CAWSESRRQAGAGDTQYF. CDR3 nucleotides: TGTGCCTGGAGCGAGAGCAGGAGACAGGCCGGGGCCGGAGATACGCAGTATTTT.

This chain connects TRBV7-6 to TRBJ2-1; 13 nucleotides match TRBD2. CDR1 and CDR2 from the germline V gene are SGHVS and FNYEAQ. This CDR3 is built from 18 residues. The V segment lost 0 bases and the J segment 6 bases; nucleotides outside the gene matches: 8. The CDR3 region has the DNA TGTGCCAGCAGCTTAGCCCAACCCGGGACTAGCGGGGCCAATGAGCAGTTCTTC. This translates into CASSLAQPGTSGANEQFF.

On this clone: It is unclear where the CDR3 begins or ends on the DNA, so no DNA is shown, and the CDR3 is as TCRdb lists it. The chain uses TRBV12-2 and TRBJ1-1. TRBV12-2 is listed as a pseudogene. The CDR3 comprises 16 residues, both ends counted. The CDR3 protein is CASRSWGRGSETEAFF.

The DNA of the CDR3 is TGTGCCAGCAGCCCACAAGGGGGTCCCTACACCGGGGAGCTGTTTTTT. Its protein is CASSPQGGPYTGELFF. The chain carries TRBV3-1 (or the pseudogene TRBV3-2) and TRBJ2-2; possibly TRBD1 for D (6 bases). Germline loops: CDR1 LGHDT, CDR2 YNNKEL (reference sequence). Trimming shortened V by 4 bases and J by 3 bases, and 15 bases separated the two germline ends. The CDR3 totals 16 residues.

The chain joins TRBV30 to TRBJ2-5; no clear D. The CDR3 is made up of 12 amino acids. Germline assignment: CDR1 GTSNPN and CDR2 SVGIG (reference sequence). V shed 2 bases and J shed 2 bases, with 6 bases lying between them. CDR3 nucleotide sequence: TGTGCCTGGAGTAGGCAGCAAGAGACCCAGTACTTC. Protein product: CAWSRQQETQYF.

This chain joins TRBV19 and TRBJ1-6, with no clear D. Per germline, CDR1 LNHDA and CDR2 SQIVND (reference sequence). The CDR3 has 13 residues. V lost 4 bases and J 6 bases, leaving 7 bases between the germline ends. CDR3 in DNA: TGTGCCAGTAGTACCCTCAGTAATTCACCCCTCCACTTT. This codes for CASSTLSNSPLHF.

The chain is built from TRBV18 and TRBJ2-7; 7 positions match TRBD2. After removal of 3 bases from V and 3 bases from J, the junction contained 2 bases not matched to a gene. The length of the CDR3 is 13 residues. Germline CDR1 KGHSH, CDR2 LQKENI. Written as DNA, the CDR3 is TGTGCCAGCTCACCGGGGGGGGACTACGAGCAGTACTTC. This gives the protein CASSPGGDYEQYF.

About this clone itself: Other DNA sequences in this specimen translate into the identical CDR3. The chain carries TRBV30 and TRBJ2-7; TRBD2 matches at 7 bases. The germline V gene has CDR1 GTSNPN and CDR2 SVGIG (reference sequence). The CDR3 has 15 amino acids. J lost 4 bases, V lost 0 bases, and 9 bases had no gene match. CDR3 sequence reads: CAWSVRGGYGYEQYF. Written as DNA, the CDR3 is TGTGCCTGGAGTGTACGGGGAGGGTACGGTTACGAGCAGTACTTC.

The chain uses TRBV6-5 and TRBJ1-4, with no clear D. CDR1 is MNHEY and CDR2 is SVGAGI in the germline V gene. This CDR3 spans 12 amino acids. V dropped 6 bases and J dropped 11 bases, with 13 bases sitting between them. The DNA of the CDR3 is TGTGCCAGCAGCATCGCCAGTCGGAAACTGTTTTTT. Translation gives CASSIASRKLFF.

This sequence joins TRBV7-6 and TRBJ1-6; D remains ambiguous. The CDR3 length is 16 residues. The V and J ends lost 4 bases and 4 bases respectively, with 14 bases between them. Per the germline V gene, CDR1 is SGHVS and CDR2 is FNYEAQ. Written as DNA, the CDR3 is TGTGCCAGCAGCTCGCGCTCCGGGTCTTATAATTCACCCCTCCACTTT. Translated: CASSSRSGSYNSPLHF.

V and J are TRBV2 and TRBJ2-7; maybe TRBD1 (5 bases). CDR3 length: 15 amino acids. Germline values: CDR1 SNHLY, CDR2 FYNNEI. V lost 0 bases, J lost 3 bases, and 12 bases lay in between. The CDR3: CASSEAGVPLYEQYF. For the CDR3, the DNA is TGTGCCAGCAGTGAAGCAGGGGTCCCTCTCTACGAGCAGTACTTC.

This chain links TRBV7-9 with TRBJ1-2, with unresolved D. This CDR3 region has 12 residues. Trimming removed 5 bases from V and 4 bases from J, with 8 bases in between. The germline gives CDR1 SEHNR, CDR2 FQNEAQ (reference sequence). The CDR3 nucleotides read TGTGCCAGCAGCAGTACAGCCTATGGCTACACCTTC. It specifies CASSSTAYGYTF.

CDR3 in DNA: TGTGCCAGCAGCTTAGGACAGGGGCACACTGAAGCTTTCTTT. Translated: CASSLGQGHTEAFF. The chain has TRBV7-9 and TRBJ1-1; TRBD1 aligns across 8 bases. The CDR3 sequence is 14 residues long. V lost 1 base, J lost 3 bases, and 1 base stayed unmatched. Germline-derived CDR1 and CDR2 are SEHNR and FQNEAQ (reference sequence).

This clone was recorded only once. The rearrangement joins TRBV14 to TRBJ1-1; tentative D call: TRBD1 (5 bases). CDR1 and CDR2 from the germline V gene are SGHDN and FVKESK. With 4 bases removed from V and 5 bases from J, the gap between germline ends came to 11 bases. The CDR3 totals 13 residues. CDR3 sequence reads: CASSRTGGTEAFF. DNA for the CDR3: TGTGCCAGCAGCCGAACAGGCGGGACTGAAGCTTTCTTT. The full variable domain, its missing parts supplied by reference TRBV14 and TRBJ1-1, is EAGVTQFPSHSVIEKGQTVTLRCDPISGHDNLYWYRRVMGKEIKFLLHFVKESKQDESGMPNNRFLAERTGGTYSTLKVQPAELEDSGVYFCASSRTGGTEAFFGQGTRLTVV.

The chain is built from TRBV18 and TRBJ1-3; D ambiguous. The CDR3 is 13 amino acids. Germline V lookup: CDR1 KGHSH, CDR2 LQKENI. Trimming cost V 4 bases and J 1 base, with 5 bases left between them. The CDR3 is CASSQGSGNTIYF. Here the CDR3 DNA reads TGTGCCAGCTCACAAGGGTCTGGAAACACCATATATTTT.